The present T cell receptor (beta chain) was sequenced within a study of molecular identifiers for immune sequencing clone quantification. One entry per CDR3 protein, called by TCRdb with MiXCR from the PCR reads. Here the sample spans 45,000 to 65,000 distinct CDR3 sequences, roughly a quarter being singletons. General study results and limits: Single-cell amounts of spiked Jurkat TCR RNA were reportedly detectable among approximately 970,000 naive cells.

The CDR3 totals 16 residues. The V end lost 5 bases, the J end lost 1 base, and 17 bases lay between the germline ends. Looked up from germline, CDR1 is LNHDA and CDR2 is SQIVND (reference sequence). This clonotype appeared a few times. Its antigen is still unknown. J is TRBJ1-1 and V is TRBV19; TRBD1 might be the D (5 bases). Input material: naive CD8+ T cells from blood, with Jurkat cell RNA spiked in. Subset here: FACS-sorted CD8+CD4-CCR7+CD45RA+ naive T cells. The origin of this receptor is a human donor in good health. Some libraries in this study had Jurkat cell RNA spiked in. The CDR3 reads CASSLRQTYPNTEAFF. The CDR3 nucleotides read TGTGCCAGTAGTCTCCGACAGACCTATCCGAACACTGAAGCTTTCTTT.